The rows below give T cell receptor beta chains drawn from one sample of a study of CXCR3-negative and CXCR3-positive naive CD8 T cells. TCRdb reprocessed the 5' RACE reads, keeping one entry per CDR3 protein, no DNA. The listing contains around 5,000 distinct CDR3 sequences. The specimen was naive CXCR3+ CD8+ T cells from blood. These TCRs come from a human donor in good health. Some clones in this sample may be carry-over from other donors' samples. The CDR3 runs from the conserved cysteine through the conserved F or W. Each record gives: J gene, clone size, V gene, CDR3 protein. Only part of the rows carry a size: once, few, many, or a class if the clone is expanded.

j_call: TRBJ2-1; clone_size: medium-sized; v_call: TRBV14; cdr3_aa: CASSQDRTSGYNEQFF
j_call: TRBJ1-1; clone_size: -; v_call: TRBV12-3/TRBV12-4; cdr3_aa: CASSQTGDNTEAFF
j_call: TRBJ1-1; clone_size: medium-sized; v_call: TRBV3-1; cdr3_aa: CASSPTGEGGNTEAFF
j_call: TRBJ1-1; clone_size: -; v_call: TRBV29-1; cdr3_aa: CSVGSGGTANTEAFF
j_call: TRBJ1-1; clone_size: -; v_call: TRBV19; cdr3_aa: CASSAWTGVPEAFF
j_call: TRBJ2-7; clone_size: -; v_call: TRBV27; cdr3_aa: CASSLGQGPRYEQYF
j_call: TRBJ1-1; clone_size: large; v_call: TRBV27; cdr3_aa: CASSLSRVFHTEAFF
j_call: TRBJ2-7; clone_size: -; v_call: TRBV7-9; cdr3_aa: CASSWTLDSPDEQYF
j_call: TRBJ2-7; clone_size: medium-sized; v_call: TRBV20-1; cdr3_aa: CSATTERGYEQYF
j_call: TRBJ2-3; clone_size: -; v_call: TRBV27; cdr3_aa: CAIQTTGGRADTQYF
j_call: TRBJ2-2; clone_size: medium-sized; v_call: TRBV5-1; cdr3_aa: CASSSGQGGTGELFF
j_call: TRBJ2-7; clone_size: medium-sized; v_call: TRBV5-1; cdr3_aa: CASRGVSLAGVAYEQYF
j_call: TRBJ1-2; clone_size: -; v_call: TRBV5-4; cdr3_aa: CASKVGTATYGYTF
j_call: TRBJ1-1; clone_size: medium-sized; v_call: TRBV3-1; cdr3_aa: CASSYVNTNTEAFF
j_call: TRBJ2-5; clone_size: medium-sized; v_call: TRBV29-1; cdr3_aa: CSAIEGRGGETQYF
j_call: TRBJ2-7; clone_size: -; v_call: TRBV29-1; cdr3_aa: CSVEGTGSVYEQYF
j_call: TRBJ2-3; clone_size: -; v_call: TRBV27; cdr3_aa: CASSSLLAGGTDTQYF
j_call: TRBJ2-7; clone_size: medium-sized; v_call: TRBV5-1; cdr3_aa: CASSLAYGGPSSYEQYF
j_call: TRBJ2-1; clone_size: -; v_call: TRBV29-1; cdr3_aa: CSVVHDGNEQFF
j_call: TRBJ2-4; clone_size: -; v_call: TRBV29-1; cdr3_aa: CSVIGLRGNIQYF
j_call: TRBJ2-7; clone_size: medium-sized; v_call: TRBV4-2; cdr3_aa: CASSPGGLADVYEQYF
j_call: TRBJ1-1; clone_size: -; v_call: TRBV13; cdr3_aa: CASSLGDRGEIGAFF
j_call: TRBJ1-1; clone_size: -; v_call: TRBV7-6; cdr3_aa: CASSLRGNTEAFF
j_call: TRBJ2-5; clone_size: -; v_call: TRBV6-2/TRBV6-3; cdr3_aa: CASSDQRGGHQETQYF
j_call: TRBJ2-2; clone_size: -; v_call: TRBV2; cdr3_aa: CASSEVSGLAEDTGELFF
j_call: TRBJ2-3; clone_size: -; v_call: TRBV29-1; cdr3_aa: CSVEAAGGPGDTQYF
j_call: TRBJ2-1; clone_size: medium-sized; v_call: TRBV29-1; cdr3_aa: CSVRPPPSGGGNEQFF
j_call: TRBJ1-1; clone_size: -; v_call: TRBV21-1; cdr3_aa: CASSKVRYMNTEAFF
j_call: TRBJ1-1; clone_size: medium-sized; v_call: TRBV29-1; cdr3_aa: CSASTGMNTEAFF
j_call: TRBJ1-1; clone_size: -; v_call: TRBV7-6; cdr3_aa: CASRDRGMNTEAFF
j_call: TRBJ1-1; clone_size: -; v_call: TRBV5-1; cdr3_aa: CASSPRTGENTEAFF
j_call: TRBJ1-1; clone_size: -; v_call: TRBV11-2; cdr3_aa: CASSLVPWGDDTEAFF
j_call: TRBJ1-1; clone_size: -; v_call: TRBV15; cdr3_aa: CATSSQGGHTEAFF
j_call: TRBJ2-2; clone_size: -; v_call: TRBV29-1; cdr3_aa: CSVVWVSGELFF
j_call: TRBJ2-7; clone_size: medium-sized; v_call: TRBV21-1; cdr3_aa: CASSKADRAYEQYF
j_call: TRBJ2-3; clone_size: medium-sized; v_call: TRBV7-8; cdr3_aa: CASSLERAYGAITDTQYF
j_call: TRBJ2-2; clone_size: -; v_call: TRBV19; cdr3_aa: CASSWQTYTGELFF
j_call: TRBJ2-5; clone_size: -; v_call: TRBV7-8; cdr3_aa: CASSFLVETQYF
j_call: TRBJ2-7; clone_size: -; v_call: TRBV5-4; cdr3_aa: CASSLGTGAEQYF